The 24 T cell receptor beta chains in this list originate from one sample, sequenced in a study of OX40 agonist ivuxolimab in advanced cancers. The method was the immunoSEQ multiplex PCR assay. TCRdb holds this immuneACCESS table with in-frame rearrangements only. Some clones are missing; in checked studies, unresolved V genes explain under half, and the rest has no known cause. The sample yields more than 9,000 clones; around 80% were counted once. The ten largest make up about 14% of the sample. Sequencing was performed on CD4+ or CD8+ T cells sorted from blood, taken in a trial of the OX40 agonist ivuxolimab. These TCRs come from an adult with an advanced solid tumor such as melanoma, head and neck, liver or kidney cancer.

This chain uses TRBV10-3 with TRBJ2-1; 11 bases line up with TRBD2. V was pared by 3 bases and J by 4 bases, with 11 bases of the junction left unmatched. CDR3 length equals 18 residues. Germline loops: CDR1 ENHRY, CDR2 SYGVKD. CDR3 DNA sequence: TGTGCCATCAGTGAATTGGCCCCGGGACTAGCGGTTTACAATGAGCAGTTCTTC. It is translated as CAISELAPGLAVYNEQFF.

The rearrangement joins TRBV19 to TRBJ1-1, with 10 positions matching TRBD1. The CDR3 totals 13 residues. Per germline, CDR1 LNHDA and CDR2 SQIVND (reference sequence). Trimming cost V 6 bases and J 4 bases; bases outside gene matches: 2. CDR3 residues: CASRTGGSTEAFF. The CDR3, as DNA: TGTGCCAGTAGGACAGGGGGCAGCACTGAAGCTTTCTTT. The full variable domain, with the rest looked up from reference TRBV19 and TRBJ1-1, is DGGITQSPKYLFRKEGQNVTLSCEQNLNHDAMYWYRQDPGQGLRLIYYSQIVNDFQKGDIAEGYSVSREKKESFPLTVTSAQKNPTAFYLCASRTGGSTEAFFGQGTRLTVV.

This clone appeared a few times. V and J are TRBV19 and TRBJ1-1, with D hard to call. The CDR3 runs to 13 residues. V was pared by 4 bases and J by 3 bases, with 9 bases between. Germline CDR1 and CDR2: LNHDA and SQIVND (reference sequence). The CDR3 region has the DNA TGTGCCAGTAGTACAGGATTGGACACTGAAGCTTTCTTT. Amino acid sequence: CASSTGLDTEAFF.

Here the CDR3 reads CASSLVGLQETQYF. The CDR3 nucleotides read TGTGCCAGCAGCTTAGTGGGATTACAAGAGACCCAGTACTTC. V gene TRBV7-9 combines with J gene TRBJ2-5; D is uncertain. Deletions cut 1 base from V and 2 bases from J, with 8 bases between. Germline V gene data show CDR1 as SEHNR and CDR2 as FQNEAQ (reference sequence). The CDR3 loop spans 14 amino acids.

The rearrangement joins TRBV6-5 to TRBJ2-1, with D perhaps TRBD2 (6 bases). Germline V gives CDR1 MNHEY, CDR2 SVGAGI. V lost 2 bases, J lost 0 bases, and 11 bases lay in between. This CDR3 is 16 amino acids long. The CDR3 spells CASSYTRGSSYNEQFF. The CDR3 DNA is TGTGCCAGCAGTTACACACGGGGGAGCTCCTACAATGAGCAGTTCTTC.

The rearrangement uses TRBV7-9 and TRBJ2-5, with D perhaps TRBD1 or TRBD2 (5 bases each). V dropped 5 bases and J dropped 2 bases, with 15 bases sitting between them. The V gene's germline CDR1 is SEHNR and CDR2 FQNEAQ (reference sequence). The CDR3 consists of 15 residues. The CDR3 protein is CASSPMGREQETQYF. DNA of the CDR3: TGTGCCAGCAGCCCAATGGGCAGGGAGCAAGAGACCCAGTACTTC.

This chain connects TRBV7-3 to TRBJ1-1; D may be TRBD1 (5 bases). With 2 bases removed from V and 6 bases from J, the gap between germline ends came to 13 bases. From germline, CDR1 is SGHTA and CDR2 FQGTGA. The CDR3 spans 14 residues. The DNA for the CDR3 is TGTGCCAGCAGCTTAGGGGGGTCGGCCGCTGAAGCTTTCTTT. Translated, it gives CASSLGGSAAEAFF.

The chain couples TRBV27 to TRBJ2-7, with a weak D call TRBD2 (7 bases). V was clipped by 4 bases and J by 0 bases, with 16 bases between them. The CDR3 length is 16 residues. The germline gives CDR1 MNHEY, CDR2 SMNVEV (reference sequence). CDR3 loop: CASSWGGRGSSYEQYF. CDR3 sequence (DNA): TGTGCCAGCAGTTGGGGGGGGCGGGGGAGCTCCTACGAGCAGTACTTC.

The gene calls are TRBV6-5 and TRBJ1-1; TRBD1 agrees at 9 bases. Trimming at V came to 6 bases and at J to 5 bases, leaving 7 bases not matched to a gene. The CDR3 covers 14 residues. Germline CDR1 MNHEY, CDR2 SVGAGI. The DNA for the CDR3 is TGTGCCAGCAGATATACAGGGGGCTGGACTGAAGCTTTCTTT. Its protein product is CASRYTGGWTEAFF.

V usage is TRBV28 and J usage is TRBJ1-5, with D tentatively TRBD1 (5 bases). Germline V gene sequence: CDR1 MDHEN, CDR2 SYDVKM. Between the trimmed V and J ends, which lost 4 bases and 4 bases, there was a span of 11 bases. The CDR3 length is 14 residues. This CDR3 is CASSSNGGNQPQHF. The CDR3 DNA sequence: TGTGCCAGCAGTTCGAACGGGGGAAATCAGCCCCAGCATTTT.

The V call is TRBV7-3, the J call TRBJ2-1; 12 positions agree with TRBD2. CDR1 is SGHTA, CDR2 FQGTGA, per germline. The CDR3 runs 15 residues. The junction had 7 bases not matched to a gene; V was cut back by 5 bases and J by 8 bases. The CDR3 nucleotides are TGTGCCAGCAGCCCCAGGACTAGCGGGGAAGATGAGCAGTTCTTC. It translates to CASSPRTSGEDEQFF.

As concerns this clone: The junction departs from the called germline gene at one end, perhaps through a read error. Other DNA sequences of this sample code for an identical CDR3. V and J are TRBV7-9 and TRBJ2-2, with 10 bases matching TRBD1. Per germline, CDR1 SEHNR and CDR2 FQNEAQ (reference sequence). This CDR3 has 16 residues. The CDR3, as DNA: TGTGCCAGCAGACCTGGTGGGACAGGGGCCCCCGGAGAGCTGTTTTTT. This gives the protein CASRPGGTGAPGELFF.

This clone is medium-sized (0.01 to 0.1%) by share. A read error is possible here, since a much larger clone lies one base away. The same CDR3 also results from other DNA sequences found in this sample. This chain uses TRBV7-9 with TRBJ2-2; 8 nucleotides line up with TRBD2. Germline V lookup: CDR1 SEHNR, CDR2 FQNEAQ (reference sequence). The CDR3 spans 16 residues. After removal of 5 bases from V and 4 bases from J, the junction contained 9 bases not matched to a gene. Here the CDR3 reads CASSAPGGGFTGELFF. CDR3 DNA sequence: TGTGCCAGCAGCGCACCGGGGGGGGGTTTCACCGGGGAGCTGTTTTTT.

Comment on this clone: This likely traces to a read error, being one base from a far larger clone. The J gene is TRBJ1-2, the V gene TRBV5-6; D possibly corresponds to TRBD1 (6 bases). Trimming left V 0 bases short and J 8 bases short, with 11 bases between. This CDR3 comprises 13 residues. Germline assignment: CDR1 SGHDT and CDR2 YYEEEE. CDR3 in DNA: TGTGCCAGCAGCTTGGGACAGGCACTGGGCTACACCTTC. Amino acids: CASSLGQALGYTF.

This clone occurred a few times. The CDR3 nucleotides are TGTGCCAGCAGCTTTGGGACGGGCACTGAAGCTTTCTTT. This translates into CASSFGTGTEAFF. This sequence joins TRBV13 and TRBJ1-1; a weak D match, TRBD1 (5 bases). This CDR3 spans 13 amino acids. CDR1 is PRHDT, CDR2 FYEKMQ, per germline (reference sequence). V was clipped by 3 bases and J by 4 bases, with 9 bases between them.

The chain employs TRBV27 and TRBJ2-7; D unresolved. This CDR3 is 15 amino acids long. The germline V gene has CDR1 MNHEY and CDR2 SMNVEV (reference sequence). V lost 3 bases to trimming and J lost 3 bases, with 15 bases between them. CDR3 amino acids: CASSFSSPSGYEQYF. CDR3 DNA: TGTGCCAGCAGTTTTAGCTCACCTTCGGGCTACGAGCAGTACTTC.

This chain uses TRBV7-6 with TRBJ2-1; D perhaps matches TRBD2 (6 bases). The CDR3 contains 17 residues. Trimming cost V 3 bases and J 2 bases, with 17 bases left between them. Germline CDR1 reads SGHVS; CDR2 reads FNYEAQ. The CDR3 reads CASSFLSGDLAYNEQFF. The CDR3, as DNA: TGTGCCAGCAGCTTTTTGTCGGGAGACCTAGCCTACAATGAGCAGTTCTTC. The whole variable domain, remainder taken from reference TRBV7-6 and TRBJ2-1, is GAGVSQSPRYKVTKRGQDVALRCDPISGHVSLYWYRQALGQGPEFLTYFNYEAQQDKSGLPNDRFSAERPEGSISTLTIQRTEQRDSAMYRCASSFLSGDLAYNEQFFGPGTRLTVL.

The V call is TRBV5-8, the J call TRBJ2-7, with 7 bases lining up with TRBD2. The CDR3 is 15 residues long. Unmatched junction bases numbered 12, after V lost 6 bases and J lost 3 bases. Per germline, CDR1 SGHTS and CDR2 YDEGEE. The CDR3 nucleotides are TGTGCCAGCAACTTACGGGGGGAACCCTACTACGAGCAGTACTTC. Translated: CASNLRGEPYYEQYF.

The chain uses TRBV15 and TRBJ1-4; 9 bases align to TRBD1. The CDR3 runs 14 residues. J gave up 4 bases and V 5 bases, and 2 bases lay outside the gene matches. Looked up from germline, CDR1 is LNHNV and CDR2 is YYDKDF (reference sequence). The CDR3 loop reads CATSGDRDNEKLFF. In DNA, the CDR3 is TGTGCCACCAGCGGGGACAGGGATAATGAAAAACTGTTTTTT.

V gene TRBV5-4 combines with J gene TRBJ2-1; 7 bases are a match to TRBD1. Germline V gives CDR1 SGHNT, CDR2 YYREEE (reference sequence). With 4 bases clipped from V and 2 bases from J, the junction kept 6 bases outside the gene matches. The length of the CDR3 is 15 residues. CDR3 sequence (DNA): TGTGCCAGCAGCACCCGACAGGGCACCTACAATGAGCAGTTCTTC. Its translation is CASSTRQGTYNEQFF.

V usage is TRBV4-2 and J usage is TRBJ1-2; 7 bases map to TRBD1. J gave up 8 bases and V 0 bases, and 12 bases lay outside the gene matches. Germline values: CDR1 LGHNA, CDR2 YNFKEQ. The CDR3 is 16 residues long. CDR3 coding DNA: TGTGCCAGCAGCCAAGAGGGGCCCGACAGGGTGGGCGGCTACACCTTC. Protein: CASSQEGPDRVGGYTF.

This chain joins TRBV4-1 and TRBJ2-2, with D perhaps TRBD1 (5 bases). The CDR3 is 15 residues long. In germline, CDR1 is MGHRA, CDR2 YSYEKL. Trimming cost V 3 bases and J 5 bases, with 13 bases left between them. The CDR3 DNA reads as TGCGCCAGCAGCCAGGGTGGGGCGAGGACCGGGGAGCTGTTTTTT. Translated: CASSQGGARTGELFF.

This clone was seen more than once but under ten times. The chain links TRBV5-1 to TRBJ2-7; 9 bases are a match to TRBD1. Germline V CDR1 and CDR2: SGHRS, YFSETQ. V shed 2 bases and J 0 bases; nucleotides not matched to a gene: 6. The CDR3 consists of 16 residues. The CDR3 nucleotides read TGCGCCAGCAGCTTTTCCGGGACAGGGAGCTCCTACGAGCAGTACTTC. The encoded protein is CASSFSGTGSSYEQYF. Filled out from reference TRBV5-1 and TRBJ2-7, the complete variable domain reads KAGVTQTPRYLIKTRGQQVTLSCSPISGHRSVSWYQQTPGQGLQFLFEYFSETQRNKGNFPGRFSGRQFSNSRSEMNVSTLELGDSALYLCASSFSGTGSSYEQYFGPGTRLTVT.

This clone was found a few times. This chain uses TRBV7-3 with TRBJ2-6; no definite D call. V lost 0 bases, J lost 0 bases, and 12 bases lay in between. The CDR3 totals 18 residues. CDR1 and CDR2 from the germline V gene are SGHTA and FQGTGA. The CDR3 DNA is TGTGCCAGCAGCTTAACTGGCACCCAGAGCTCTGGGGCCAACGTCCTGACTTTC. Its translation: CASSLTGTQSSGANVLTF.